This T cell receptor beta chain was identified during a study of blood T cell repertoires in COVID-19 (dated by TCRdb to 2020 to 2022). For the wider study: Samples covering the acute and convalescent phases of COVID-19 were provided by collaborators in the United States, Italy and Spain. The sample metadata nearly always contained a de-identified subject ID, COVID-19 status, age in years and sex. Samples came from the ongoing ImmuneRACE study (first 160 participants) plus 1,254 subjects from 6 global collaborators. The repertoires were released in a freely available public database meant as a resource for research on the immune response to SARS-CoV-2. The material from the prospective study consisted of cDNA or gDNA derived from T cells, B-cell-depleted T cells, or PBMCs. Where available, HLA class I and class II types were taken from metadata supplied by the sample provider and were not determined by assay-based typing. The dataset comprised deeply sampled blood TCRbeta repertoires from subjects exposed to, actively infected with, or recovered from COVID-19. On the study overall, not on this receptor specifically: Clinical and demographic metadata were provided uncurated, with the amount varying by source and participant.

CDR1 is given as MNHEY and CDR2 as SMNVEV, both from the germline V gene (reference sequence). From cysteine to phenylalanine, the CDR3 is 16 amino acids long. Just CDR3 DNA is preserved here, 48 bases in frame from base 1. V is pared back by 5 bases and J by 4 bases, with 18 bases lying between the germline termini. Details on this clone: The antigen it binds to is not known. One base away there is no much larger clone; base qualities are not given.

TCRbeta CDR3 regions were amplified from genomic DNA using the immunoSEQ Assay, a bias-controlled multiplex PCR. The paper's processing steps were these. The number of nucleated cells in each sample was estimated by amplification of reference gene primers within the assay. To quantify the absolute abundance of each unique TCRbeta CDR3 rearrangement, sequence reads were collapsed and filtered. Productive Simpson clonality was computed per sample as the square root of Simpson's diversity index over productive rearrangements. This is the immuneACCESS table as TCRdb keeps it, with only in-frame sequences that have V and J called. A part of the clones is gone; compared with another copy, unresolved V genes explain less than half, and the rest is unexplained. The V and J calls and clone size come from that table; D and trimming were worked out from the DNA. Across this sample there are over 100,000 clones, with 70% to 90% seen only once. In total, the top ten clones hold about 1.1% of the sample.

Collaborating institutions collected whole blood in K2EDTA tubes following their own protocols. For TCRbeta analysis, collaborators shipped samples in one of three forms: frozen whole blood, isolated PBMCs, or DNA extracted from either of those sample types. This chain is built from TRBV27 and TRBJ1-5; the best D guess is TRBD1, with 6 bases matching. Sequencing input: peripheral blood. The clonotype originates from a human donor in a cohort sampled during active COVID-19. CDR3 reads: CASSPWDIFGNQPQHF. The DNA sequence is as follows: TGTGCCAGCAGTCCATGGGACATCTTCGGAAATCAGCCCCAGCATTTT.